The clone carrying this TCR beta chain was observed a handful of times. The entry originates in a study of blood T cell repertoires in COVID-19. As for the study in general: The United States, Italy and Spain were the sources of the acute and convalescent COVID-19 samples. T cells, B-cell-depleted T cells, or PBMCs provided the cDNA or gDNA that served as material.

Germline V CDR1 and CDR2: SGHNT, YYREEE (reference sequence). The CDR3 totals 13 residues. The V gene end was trimmed by 4 bases and the J gene end by 8 bases; junction bases not matched to a gene: 8. Original processing methods: The assay estimated nucleated cells by amplifying reference gene primers. Produced via immunoSEQ multiplex PCR; TCRdb's table is partial and in-frame only. Clone size and V and J calls were adopted from that table, with D and trimming inferred from the DNA. The sample includes 100,000 to 120,000 clones, 75% to 90% seen only once; the top ten take approximately 8.1%. The chain employs TRBV5-4 and TRBJ1-2; 7 nucleotides match TRBD1. Sequences were obtained from peripheral blood. This TCR was sampled from a woman in her forties with acute or convalescent COVID-19. CDR3 bases: TGTGCCAGCAGCCTCACAGGGGCTTGGGGCTACACCTTC. This gives the protein CASSLTGAWGYTF.